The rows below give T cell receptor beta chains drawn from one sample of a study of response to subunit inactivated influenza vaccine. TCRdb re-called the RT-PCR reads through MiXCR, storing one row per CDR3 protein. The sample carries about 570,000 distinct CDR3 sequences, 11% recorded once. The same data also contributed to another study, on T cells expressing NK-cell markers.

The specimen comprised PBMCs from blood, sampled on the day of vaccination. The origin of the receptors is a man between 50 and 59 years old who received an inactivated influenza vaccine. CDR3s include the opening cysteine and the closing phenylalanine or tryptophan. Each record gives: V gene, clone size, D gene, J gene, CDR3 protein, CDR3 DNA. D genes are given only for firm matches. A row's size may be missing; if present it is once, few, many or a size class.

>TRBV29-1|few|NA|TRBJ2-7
CSVERQGTGQYF
TGCAGCGTCGAACGTCAGGGGACGGGGCAGTACTTC
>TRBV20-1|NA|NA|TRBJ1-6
CSAGGDSPLHF
TGCAGTGCTGGGGGGGATTCACCCCTCCACTTT
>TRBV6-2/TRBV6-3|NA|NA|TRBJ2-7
CASNFRGEQYF
TGTGCCAGCAATTTTAGGGGCGAGCAGTACTTC
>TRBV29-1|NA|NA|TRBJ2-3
CSVEFLESTDTQYF
TGCAGCGTTGAGTTTCTGGAGAGCACAGATACGCAGTATTTT
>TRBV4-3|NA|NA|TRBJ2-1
CASSLRTRNEQFF
TGCGCCAGCAGCCTCCGGACCCGCAATGAGCAGTTCTTC
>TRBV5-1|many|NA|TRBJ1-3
CASSLLDSSSGNTIYF
TGCGCCAGCAGCTTGCTGGACTCAAGCTCTGGAAACACCATATATTTT
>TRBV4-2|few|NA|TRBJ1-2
CASSQGEGLGYGYTF
TGTGCCAGCAGCCAAGGGGAGGGACTGGGCTATGGCTACACCTTC
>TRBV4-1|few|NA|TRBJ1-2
CASSQEWGALGYTF
TGCGCCAGCAGCCAAGAATGGGGGGCGCTTGGCTACACCTTC
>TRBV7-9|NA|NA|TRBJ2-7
CASSFKVAQRTGEQYF
TGTGCCAGCAGCTTTAAGGTGGCCCAGCGCACAGGTGAGCAGTACTTC
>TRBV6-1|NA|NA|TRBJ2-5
CASGQRDEETQYF
TGTGCCAGCGGACAGAGGGACGAAGAGACCCAGTACTTC
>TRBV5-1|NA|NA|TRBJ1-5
CASSPGLTDQPQHF
TGCGCCAGCAGCCCGGGACTGACGGATCAGCCCCAGCATTTT
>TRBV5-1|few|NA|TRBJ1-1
CASSTIDSLNTEAFF
TGCGCCAGCAGCACCATAGACAGCCTGAACACTGAAGCTTTCTTT
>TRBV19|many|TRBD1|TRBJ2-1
CASSIEARQGSNEQFF
TGTGCCAGTAGTATAGAGGCGAGACAGGGTTCCAATGAGCAGTTCTTC
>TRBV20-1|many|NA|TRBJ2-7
CSASKAGDEQYF
TGCAGTGCTAGCAAAGCGGGTGATGAGCAGTACTTC
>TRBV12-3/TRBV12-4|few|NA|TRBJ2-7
CASRSGGGTYEQYF
TGTGCCAGCAGGTCAGGGGGAGGGACCTACGAGCAGTACTTC
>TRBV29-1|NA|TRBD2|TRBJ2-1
CSVGRSGAYNEQFF
TGCAGCGTAGGGAGAAGCGGGGCCTACAATGAGCAGTTCTTC
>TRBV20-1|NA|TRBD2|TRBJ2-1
CSAEVAGGALKQFF
TGCAGTGCTGAAGTAGCGGGAGGGGCCTTGAAGCAGTTCTTC
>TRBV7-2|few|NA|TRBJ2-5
CASSFSGGPETQYF
TGTGCCAGCAGCTTCTCCGGGGGGCCGGAGACCCAGTACTTC
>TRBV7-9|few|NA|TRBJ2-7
CASSLGAGTFSEQYF
TGTGCCAGCAGCTTAGGGGCAGGGACTTTTAGCGAGCAGTACTTC
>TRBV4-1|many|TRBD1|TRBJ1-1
CASSRVDRGVGAFF
TGCGCCAGCAGCCGGGTCGACAGGGGAGTTGGAGCTTTCTTT